This passage covers 18 T cell receptor beta chains from one sample sequenced in a study of CD8 T cells in ankylosing spondylitis. TCRdb processed the 5' RACE reads anew with MiXCR; each CDR3 protein has one entry. The table has 200,000 to 250,000 distinct CDR3 sequences, about 10% seen once. Material: blood, either unsorted or a sorted T cell fraction (not recorded which). These receptors were obtained from a male donor with ankylosing spondylitis or in good health (not recorded which).

This clonotype occurred many times. The chain joins TRBV2 to TRBJ2-2; 9 bases are a match to TRBD1. There are 15 residues in the CDR3. V dropped 8 bases and J dropped 5; count of bases not matched to a gene: 9. Germline loops: CDR1 SNHLY, CDR2 FYNNEI. This CDR3 is CASRPRTGETGELFF. The CDR3 DNA follows: TGTGCCAGCCGGCCCCGGACAGGGGAAACCGGGGAGCTGTTTTTT. The full variable domain, in which reference TRBV2 and TRBJ2-2 provide the parts outside the CDR3, is EPEVTQTPSHQVTQMGQEVILRCVPISNHLYFYWYRQILGQKVEFLVSFYNNEISEKSEIFDDQFSVERPDGSNFTLKIRSTKLEDSAMYFCASRPRTGETGELFFGEGSRLTVL.

This clonotype has just a few counts. V is TRBV5-1 and J is TRBJ2-3; TRBD1 matches 12 bases. CDR1 is SGHRS and CDR2 is YFSETQ in the germline V gene. The CDR3 is made up of 16 amino acids. The V gene end was trimmed by 4 bases and the J gene end by 3 bases; junction bases not matched to a gene: 6. CDR3 protein: CASSPQGQGATDTQYF. DNA for the CDR3: TGCGCCAGCAGCCCCCAGGGACAGGGGGCGACAGATACGCAGTATTTT.

This clonotype was detected many times. The chain recombines TRBV24-1 with TRBJ2-1; D unclear. CDR1 and CDR2 from the germline V gene are KGHDR and SFDVKD. Trimming removed 7 bases from V and 10 bases from J, with 22 bases in between. The CDR3 consists of 15 residues. The CDR3 spells CATSAGTKKGEEQFF. The CDR3 DNA reads as TGTGCCACCAGCGCCGGAACCAAGAAAGGCGAGGAGCAGTTCTTC.

In its sample, this clonotype was seen many times. V gene TRBV21-1 combines with J gene TRBJ2-1; TRBD1 is the table's D call, not checked against the DNA. TRBV21-1 is assigned pseudogene status. This CDR3 is built from 16 residues. The CDR3 bases are TGTGCCAGCAGCAAAAGGTGGGGCCGCTTTCTCAATGAGCAGTTCTTC. Translating it yields CASSKRWGRFLNEQFF.

In this sample, this clonotype turned up many times. The V call is TRBV25-1, the J call TRBJ2-1; D remains ambiguous. V was pared by 3 bases and J by 1 base, with 7 bases between. Germline lookup yields CDR1 MGHDK and CDR2 SYGVNS. CDR3 length equals 14 residues. The CDR3 bases are TGTGCCAGCAGTGATGGGGTTTCCTACAATGAGCAGTTCTTC. Translated: CASSDGVSYNEQFF.

This clonotype was detected many times. The chain uses TRBV15 and TRBJ2-3; tentative D call: TRBD1 (5 bases). CDR1 is LNHNV, CDR2 YYDKDF, per germline (reference sequence). V was pared by 0 bases and J by 10 bases, with 23 bases between. The CDR3 is made up of 17 amino acids. CDR3 coding DNA: TGTGCCACCAGCAGAGATGAGGTGGGGCAGTGGTCGGTAGCGCAGTATTTT. Its translation is CATSRDEVGQWSVAQYF.

The chain uses TRBV6-5 and TRBJ2-1; 12 bases are shared with TRBD2. Looked up from germline, CDR1 is MNHEY and CDR2 is SVGAGI. The CDR3 has 16 residues. Germline trimming cut 4 bases from V and 4 bases from J; bases unmatched to any gene: 5. CDR3 sequence reads: CASSLQTSGGYNEQFF. In nucleotides, the CDR3 is TGTGCCAGCAGTTTGCAGACTAGCGGGGGTTACAATGAGCAGTTCTTC.

This clonotype was seen ten or more times. V is TRBV4-1 and J is TRBJ2-2; maybe TRBD2 (5 bases). Germline CDR1 MGHRA, CDR2 YSYEKL. V lost 3 bases and J 6 bases, leaving 8 bases between the germline ends. The CDR3 sequence is 13 residues long. In nucleotides, the CDR3 is TGCGCCAGCAGCCAGGCTAGCCCCGGGGAGCTGTTTTTT. This gives the protein CASSQASPGELFF.

A few counts support this clonotype. The chain combines TRBV10-3 with TRBJ2-7, with 9 bases identical to TRBD1. V was pared by 0 bases and J by 6 bases, with 12 bases of the junction left unmatched. The CDR3 is made up of 17 amino acids. Germline loops: CDR1 ENHRY, CDR2 SYGVKD. CDR3 sequence: CAISESIPGQGRGEQYF. CDR3 nucleotide sequence: TGTGCCATCAGTGAGTCGATACCGGGACAGGGAAGGGGCGAGCAGTACTTC.

This chain joins TRBV23-1 and TRBJ2-7, with D perhaps matching TRBD1 (5 bases). TRBV23-1 is treated as an ORF (open reading frame) with a function not yet certain. The germline V and J ends were trimmed by 4 bases and 0 bases, with 13 bases remaining between them. The CDR3 is 15 residues long. CDR3 nucleotide sequence: TGCGCCAGCAGTCCCTTCGACAGCCTCTCCTACGAGCAGTACTTC. This codes for CASSPFDSLSYEQYF.

This clonotype was recorded many times. This chain connects TRBV5-1 to TRBJ2-1, with 10 bases aligning to TRBD2. Germline V gene data show CDR1 as SGHRS and CDR2 as YFSETQ. The V segment lost 4 bases and the J segment 7 bases; nucleotides outside the gene matches: 11. The CDR3 is 16 residues long. The CDR3 protein is CASSPQASGGANEQFF. DNA of the CDR3: TGCGCCAGCAGCCCCCAGGCAAGCGGGGGGGCGAATGAGCAGTTCTTC. Full variable domain (remainder filled in from reference TRBV5-1 and TRBJ2-1): KAGVTQTPRYLIKTRGQQVTLSCSPISGHRSVSWYQQTPGQGLQFLFEYFSETQRNKGNFPGRFSGRQFSNSRSEMNVSTLELGDSALYLCASSPQASGGANEQFFGPGTRLTVL.

The chain couples TRBV7-2 to TRBJ2-5, with D possibly being TRBD1 (5 bases). The germline gives CDR1 SGHTA, CDR2 FQGNSA. The V and J ends lost 1 base and 0 bases respectively, with 9 bases between them. This CDR3 is built from 15 residues. The CDR3 region has the DNA TGTGCCAGCAGCTTAGTGGGGCAGAACCAAGAGACCCAGTACTTC. Protein sequence: CASSLVGQNQETQYF. Full variable domain (outside the CDR3, taken from reference TRBV7-2 and TRBJ2-5): GAGVSQSPSNKVTEKGKDVELRCDPISGHTALYWYRQSLGQGLEFLIYFQGNSAPDKSGLPSDRFSAERTGGSVSTLTIQRTQQEDSAVYLCASSLVGQNQETQYFGPGTRLLVL.

The chain has TRBV30 and TRBJ1-1; D unresolved. CDR3 length: 13 amino acids. V lost 6 bases, J lost 8 bases, and 19 bases lay in between. Germline V CDR1 and CDR2: GTSNPN, SVGIG (reference sequence). CDR3 in amino acids: CACSRTVLREAFF. In DNA form, the CDR3 reads TGTGCCTGCTCCCGGACGGTCTTAAGGGAAGCTTTCTTT.

This clonotype showed up many times. The gene calls are TRBV10-3 and TRBJ2-1, with 9 bases fitting TRBD2. This CDR3 is built from 16 residues. The V gene end was trimmed by 0 bases and the J gene end by 2 bases; junction bases not matched to a gene: 2. Looked up from germline, CDR1 is ENHRY and CDR2 is SYGVKD. CDR3 amino acids: CAISESASGTYNEQFF. CDR3 coding DNA: TGTGCCATCAGTGAGTCGGCTAGCGGGACCTACAATGAGCAGTTCTTC.

This clonotype was observed a handful of times. V gene TRBV1 combines with J gene TRBJ2-1. TRBV1 is termed a pseudogene. This CDR3 spans 12 amino acids. Here the CDR3 DNA reads TGCACCAGCAGCCGCTTAATTAGCGAGCAGTTCTTC. It is translated as CTSSRLISEQFF.

The sample holds a few counts of this clonotype. This chain uses TRBV27 with TRBJ1-1; D ambiguous. Trimming removed 5 bases from V and 5 bases from J, with 21 bases in between. Germline loops: CDR1 MNHEY, CDR2 SMNVEV (reference sequence). The CDR3 loop spans 16 amino acids. The CDR3 DNA is TGTGCCAGCAGTCCTCGCGGGTGGACGATGGGAACTGAAGCTTTCTTT. It codes for CASSPRGWTMGTEAFF.

This clonotype was recorded many times. The J gene is TRBJ2-7, the V gene TRBV5-1; D remains unclear. V gave up 5 bases and J gave up 0 bases, with 9 bases separating them. The CDR3 extends over 13 amino acids. Germline V gene lookup returns CDR1 SGHRS and CDR2 YFSETQ. For the CDR3, the DNA is TGCGCCAGCAGTGACGCGAGCTCCTACGAGCAGTACTTC. Translation: CASSDASSYEQYF.

This clonotype was detected many times. The rearrangement joins TRBV5-1 to TRBJ2-5; D is perhaps TRBD2 (8 bases). Trimming cost V 4 bases and J 1 base, with 14 bases left between them. The CDR3 has 15 residues. Germline V lookup: CDR1 SGHRS, CDR2 YFSETQ. CDR3 DNA sequence: TGCGCCAGCAGCCCGGGAGGGGGCTTCCAAGAGACCCAGTACTTC. This translates into CASSPGGGFQETQYF.